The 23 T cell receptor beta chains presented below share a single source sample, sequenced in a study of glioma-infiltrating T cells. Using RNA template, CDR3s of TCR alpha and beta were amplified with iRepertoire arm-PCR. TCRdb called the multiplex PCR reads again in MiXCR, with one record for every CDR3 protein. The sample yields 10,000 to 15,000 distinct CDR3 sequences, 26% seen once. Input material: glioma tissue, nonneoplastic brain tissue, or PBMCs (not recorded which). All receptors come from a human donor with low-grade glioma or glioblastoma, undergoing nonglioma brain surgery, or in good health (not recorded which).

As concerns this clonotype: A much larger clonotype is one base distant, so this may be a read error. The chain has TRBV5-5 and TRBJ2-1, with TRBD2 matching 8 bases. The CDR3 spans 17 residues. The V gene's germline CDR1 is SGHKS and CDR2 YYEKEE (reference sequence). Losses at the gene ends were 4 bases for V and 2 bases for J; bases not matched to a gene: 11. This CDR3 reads CASSRHSSGRTYNEQFF. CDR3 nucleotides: TGTGCCAGCAGCCGGCACTCTAGCGGGCGGACCTACAATGAGCAGTTCTTC.

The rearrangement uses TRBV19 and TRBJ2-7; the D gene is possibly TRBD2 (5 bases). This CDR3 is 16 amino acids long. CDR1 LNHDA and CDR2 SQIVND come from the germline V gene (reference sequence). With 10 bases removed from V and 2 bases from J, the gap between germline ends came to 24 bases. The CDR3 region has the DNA TGTGCCACGACACTAGTTTTCCCCCCTAGCACCTACGAGCAGTACTTC. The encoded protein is CATTLVFPPSTYEQYF.

CDR3 bases: TGTGCCAGCAGCTTGACAGACATCCACGAGCAGTACTTC. It specifies CASSLTDIHEQYF. This sequence joins TRBV7-9 and TRBJ2-7; maybe TRBD1 (5 bases). The CDR3 totals 13 residues. From germline, CDR1 is SEHNR and CDR2 FQNEAQ (reference sequence). The germline V and J ends were trimmed by 3 bases and 5 bases, with 11 bases remaining between them.

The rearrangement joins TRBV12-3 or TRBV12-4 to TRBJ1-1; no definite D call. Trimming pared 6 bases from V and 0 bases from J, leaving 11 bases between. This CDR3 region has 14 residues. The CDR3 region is CASSRQRMNTEAFF. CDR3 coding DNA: TGTGCCAGCAGCCGGCAGAGAATGAACACTGAAGCTTTCTTT.

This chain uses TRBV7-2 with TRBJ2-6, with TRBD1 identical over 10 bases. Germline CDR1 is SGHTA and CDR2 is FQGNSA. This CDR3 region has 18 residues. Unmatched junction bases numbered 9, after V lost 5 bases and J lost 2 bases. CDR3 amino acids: CASSRAGTGVPGANVLTF. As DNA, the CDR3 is TGTGCCAGCAGCAGAGCCGGGACAGGGGTCCCTGGGGCCAACGTCCTGACTTTC.

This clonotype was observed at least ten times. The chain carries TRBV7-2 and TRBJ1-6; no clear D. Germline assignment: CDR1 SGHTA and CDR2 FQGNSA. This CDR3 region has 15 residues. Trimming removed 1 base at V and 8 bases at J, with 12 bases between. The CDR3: CASSLGKALHSPLHF. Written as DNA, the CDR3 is TGTGCCAGCAGCTTAGGGAAGGCACTACATTCACCCCTCCACTTT.

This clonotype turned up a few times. CDR3 nucleotides: TGTGCCAGCAGTGACTCGGGGACTGGGGCCAACGTCCTGACTTTC. Amino acids: CASSDSGTGANVLTF. The chain recombines TRBV6-4 with TRBJ2-6; D unresolved. The CDR3 is 15 amino acids. CDR1 is MRHNA and CDR2 is SNTAGT in the germline V gene. Trimming took 0 bases from V and 2 from J, leaving 5 bases between them.

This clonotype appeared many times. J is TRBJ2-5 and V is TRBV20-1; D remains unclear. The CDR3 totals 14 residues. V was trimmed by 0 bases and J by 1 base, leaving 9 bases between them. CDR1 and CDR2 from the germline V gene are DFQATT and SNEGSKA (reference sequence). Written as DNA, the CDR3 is TGCAGTGCTAGAGAGGGTAGCAGCCAAGAGACCCAGTACTTC. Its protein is CSAREGSSQETQYF.

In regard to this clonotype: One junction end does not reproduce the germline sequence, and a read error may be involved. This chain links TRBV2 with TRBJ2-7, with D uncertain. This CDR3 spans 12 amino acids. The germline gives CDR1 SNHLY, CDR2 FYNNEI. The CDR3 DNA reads TGTGCCAGCAGGGAAGGGATGGGCGAGCAGTACTTC. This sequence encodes CASREGMGEQYF.

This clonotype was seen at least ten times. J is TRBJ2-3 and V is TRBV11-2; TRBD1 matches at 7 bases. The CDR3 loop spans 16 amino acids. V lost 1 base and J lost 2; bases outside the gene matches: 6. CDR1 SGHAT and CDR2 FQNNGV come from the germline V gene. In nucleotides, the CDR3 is TGTGCCAGCAGCTTAGTACTCGACAGGGCCACAGATACGCAGTATTTT. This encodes CASSLVLDRATDTQYF.

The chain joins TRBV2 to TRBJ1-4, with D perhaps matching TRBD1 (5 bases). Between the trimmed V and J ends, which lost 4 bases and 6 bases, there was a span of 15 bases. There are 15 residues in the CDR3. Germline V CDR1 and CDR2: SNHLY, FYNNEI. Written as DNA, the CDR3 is TGTGCCAGCAGTGTCCGGGGAGGACAAGATGAAAAACTGTTTTTT. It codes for CASSVRGGQDEKLFF.

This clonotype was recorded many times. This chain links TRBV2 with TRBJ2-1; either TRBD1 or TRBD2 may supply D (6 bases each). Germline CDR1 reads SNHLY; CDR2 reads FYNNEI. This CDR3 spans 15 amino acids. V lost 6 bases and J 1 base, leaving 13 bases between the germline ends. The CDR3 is CASRRGTSSYNEQFF. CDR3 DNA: TGTGCCAGCAGAAGGGGGACTTCTTCCTACAATGAGCAGTTCTTC.

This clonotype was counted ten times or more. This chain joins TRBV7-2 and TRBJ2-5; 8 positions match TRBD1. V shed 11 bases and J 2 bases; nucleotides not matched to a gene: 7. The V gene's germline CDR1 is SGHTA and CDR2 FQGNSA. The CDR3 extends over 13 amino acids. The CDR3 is CASRGQGQETQYF. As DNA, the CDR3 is TGTGCCTCACGAGGACAGGGTCAAGAGACCCAGTACTTC. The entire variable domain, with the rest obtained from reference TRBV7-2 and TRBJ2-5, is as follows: GAGVSQSPSNKVTEKGKDVELRCDPISGHTALYWYRQSLGQGLEFLIYFQGNSAPDKSGLPSDRFSAERTGGSVSTLTIQRTQQEDSAVYLCASRGQGQETQYFGPGTRLLVL.

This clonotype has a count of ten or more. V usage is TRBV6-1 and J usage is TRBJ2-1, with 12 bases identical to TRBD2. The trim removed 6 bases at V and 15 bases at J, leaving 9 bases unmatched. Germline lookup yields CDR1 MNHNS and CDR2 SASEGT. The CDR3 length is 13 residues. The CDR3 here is CASSPTLAGGPFF. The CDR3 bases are TGTGCCAGCAGCCCTACCCTAGCGGGAGGGCCGTTCTTC.

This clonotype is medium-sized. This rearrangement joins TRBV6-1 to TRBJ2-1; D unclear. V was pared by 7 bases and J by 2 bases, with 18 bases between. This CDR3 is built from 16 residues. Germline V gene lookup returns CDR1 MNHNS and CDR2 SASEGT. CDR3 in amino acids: CASTPPRKRAYNEQFF. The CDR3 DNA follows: TGTGCCAGCACCCCCCCTAGGAAAAGGGCCTACAATGAGCAGTTCTTC.

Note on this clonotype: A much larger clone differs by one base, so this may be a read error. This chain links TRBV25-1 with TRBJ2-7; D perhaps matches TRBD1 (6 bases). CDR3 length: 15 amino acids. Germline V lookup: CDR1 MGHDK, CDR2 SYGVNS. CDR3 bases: TGTGCCAGCACTGAATCAGGGGAGAGATCCTACGAGCAGTACTTC. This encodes CASTESGERSYEQYF.

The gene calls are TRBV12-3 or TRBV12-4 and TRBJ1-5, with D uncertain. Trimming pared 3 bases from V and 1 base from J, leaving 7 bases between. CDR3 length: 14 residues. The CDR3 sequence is CASSFLGSNQPQHF. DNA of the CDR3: TGTGCCAGCAGTTTCCTTGGGAGCAATCAGCCCCAGCATTTT.

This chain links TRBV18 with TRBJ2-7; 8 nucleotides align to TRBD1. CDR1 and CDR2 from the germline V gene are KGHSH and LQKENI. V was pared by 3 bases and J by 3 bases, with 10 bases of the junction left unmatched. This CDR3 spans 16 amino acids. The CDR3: CASSPTPDRGGYEQYF. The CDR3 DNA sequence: TGTGCCAGCTCACCCACCCCCGACAGGGGAGGCTACGAGCAGTACTTC. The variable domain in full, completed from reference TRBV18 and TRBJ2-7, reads NAGVMQNPRHLVRRRGQEARLRCSPMKGHSHVYWYRQLPEEGLKFMVYLQKENIIDESGMPKERFSAEFPKEGPSILRIQQVVRGDSAAYFCASSPTPDRGGYEQYFGPGTRLTVT.

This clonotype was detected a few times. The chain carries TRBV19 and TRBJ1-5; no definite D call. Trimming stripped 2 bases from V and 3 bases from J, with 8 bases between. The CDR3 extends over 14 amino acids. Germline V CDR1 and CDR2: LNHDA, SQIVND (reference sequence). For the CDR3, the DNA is TGTGCCAGTAGTATATCAGAATACAATCAGCCCCAGCATTTT. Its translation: CASSISEYNQPQHF.

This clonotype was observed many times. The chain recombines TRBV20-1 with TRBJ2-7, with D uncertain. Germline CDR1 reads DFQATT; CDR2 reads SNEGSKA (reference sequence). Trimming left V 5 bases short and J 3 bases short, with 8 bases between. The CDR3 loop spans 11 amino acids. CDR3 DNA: TGCAGTGCTCCCGTTAGCTACGAGCAGTACTTC. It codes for CSAPVSYEQYF.

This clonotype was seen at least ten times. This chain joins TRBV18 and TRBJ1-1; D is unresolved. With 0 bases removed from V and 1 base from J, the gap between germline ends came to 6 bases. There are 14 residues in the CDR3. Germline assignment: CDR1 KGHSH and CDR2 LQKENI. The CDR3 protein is CASSPPGRNTEAFF. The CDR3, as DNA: TGTGCCAGCTCACCACCTGGCAGGAACACTGAAGCTTTCTTT.

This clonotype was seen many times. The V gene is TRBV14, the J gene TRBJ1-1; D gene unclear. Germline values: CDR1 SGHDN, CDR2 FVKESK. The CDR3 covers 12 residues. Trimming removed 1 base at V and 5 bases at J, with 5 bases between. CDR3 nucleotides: TGTGCCAGCAGCCAAGTGGCTACTGAAGCTTTCTTT. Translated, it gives CASSQVATEAFF.

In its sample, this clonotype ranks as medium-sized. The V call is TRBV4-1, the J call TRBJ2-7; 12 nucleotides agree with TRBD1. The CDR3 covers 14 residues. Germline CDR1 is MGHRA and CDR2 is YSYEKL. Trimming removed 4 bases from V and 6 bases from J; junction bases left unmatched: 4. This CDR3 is CASSPGTGGREQYF. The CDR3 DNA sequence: TGCGCCAGCAGCCCCGGGACAGGGGGCCGCGAGCAGTACTTC.